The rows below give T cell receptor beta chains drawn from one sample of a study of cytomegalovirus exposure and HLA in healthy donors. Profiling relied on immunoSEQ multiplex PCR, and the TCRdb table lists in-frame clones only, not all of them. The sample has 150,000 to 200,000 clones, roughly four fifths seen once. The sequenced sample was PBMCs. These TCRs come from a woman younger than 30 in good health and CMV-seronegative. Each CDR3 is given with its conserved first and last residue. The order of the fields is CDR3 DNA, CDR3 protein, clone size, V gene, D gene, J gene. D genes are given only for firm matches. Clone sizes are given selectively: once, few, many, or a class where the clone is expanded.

CDR3nt: TGTGCCAGCAGCGCGGGACTAGCGGGCACAGATACGCAGTATTTT
CDR3aa: CASSAGLAGTDTQYF
abundance: .
v_gene: TRBV7-3
d_gene: TRBD2
j_gene: TRBJ2-3

CDR3nt: TGTGCCAGCAGTATATTAGCTAACTATGGCTACACCTTC
CDR3aa: CASSILANYGYTF
abundance: .
v_gene: TRBV28
d_gene: .
j_gene: TRBJ1-2

CDR3nt: TGTGCCAGCAGCTTAATGGGACTCTCCTACGAGCAGTACTTC
CDR3aa: CASSLMGLSYEQYF
abundance: .
v_gene: TRBV11-2
d_gene: .
j_gene: TRBJ2-7

CDR3nt: TGTGCCAGCAGCCAACAGACTAGCGGGAGAGATACGCAGTATTTT
CDR3aa: CASSQQTSGRDTQYF
abundance: .
v_gene: TRBV14
d_gene: TRBD2
j_gene: TRBJ2-3

CDR3nt: TGTGCCAGCAGCGTAGCTTTGGCCAGCCCCTTTAGCATGATGAACACTGAAGCTTTCTTT
CDR3aa: CASSVALASPFSMMNTEAFF
abundance: .
v_gene: TRBV9
d_gene: .
j_gene: TRBJ1-1

CDR3nt: TGTGCCAGCAGTGAAGCGATCGACAGGGCGCGGTATGGCTACACCTTC
CDR3aa: CASSEAIDRARYGYTF
abundance: .
v_gene: TRBV6-1
d_gene: TRBD1
j_gene: TRBJ1-2

CDR3nt: TGTGCCAGCTCACCTACCATAGGCGTTCCAAGCGGGAGAGAACAAGAGACCCAGTACTTC
CDR3aa: CASSPTIGVPSGREQETQYF
abundance: .
v_gene: TRBV18
d_gene: TRBD2
j_gene: TRBJ2-5

CDR3nt: TGCGCCAGCAGCCCCTGGAAGGCTAGCGGGAGTACTGAGCAGTTCTTC
CDR3aa: CASSPWKASGSTEQFF
abundance: .
v_gene: TRBV4-1
d_gene: TRBD2
j_gene: TRBJ2-1

CDR3nt: TGTGCCAGCAGCTTAGGGACAAACCAGCCCCAGCATTTT
CDR3aa: CASSLGTNQPQHF
abundance: few
v_gene: TRBV7-8
d_gene: .
j_gene: TRBJ1-5

CDR3nt: TGCGCCAGCAGCCAAGTGCGACAGAACACTGAAGCTTTCTTT
CDR3aa: CASSQVRQNTEAFF
abundance: .
v_gene: TRBV4-1
d_gene: .
j_gene: TRBJ1-1

CDR3nt: TGTGCCAGCACTTTCCTCCCGACTAGTACTAGAGGCTACACCTTC
CDR3aa: CASTFLPTSTRGYTF
abundance: .
v_gene: TRBV28
d_gene: .
j_gene: TRBJ1-2

CDR3nt: TGCGCCAGCAGTGGGACTAGCGGGGGTAGAAATGAGCAGTTCTTC
CDR3aa: CASSGTSGGRNEQFF
abundance: .
v_gene: TRBV10-2
d_gene: TRBD2
j_gene: TRBJ2-1

CDR3nt: TGTGCCAGCAGCGTCTACAGGGAGGGGAGAGACACTGAAGCTTTCTTT
CDR3aa: CASSVYREGRDTEAFF
abundance: .
v_gene: TRBV7-9
d_gene: .
j_gene: TRBJ1-1

CDR3nt: TGTGCCAGCAGCGGCCTTGGGACAGTCTATGGCTACACCTTC
CDR3aa: CASSGLGTVYGYTF
abundance: once
v_gene: TRBV2
d_gene: TRBD1
j_gene: TRBJ1-2

CDR3nt: TGTGCCAGCAGCCCTAGCGGGGGGGCCCATGAGCAGTTCTTC
CDR3aa: CASSPSGGAHEQFF
abundance: .
v_gene: TRBV7-3
d_gene: TRBD2
j_gene: TRBJ2-1

CDR3nt: TGTGCCAGCAGTCCGTTAGCGGGGGGGCTAAGTGAGCAGTTCTTC
CDR3aa: CASSPLAGGLSEQFF
abundance: .
v_gene: TRBV2
d_gene: TRBD2
j_gene: TRBJ2-1

CDR3nt: TGTGCCAGCAGCCAAGGCTCTATTCCCCGGTTGGGGGCCAACGTCCTGACTTTC
CDR3aa: CASSQGSIPRLGANVLTF
abundance: .
v_gene: TRBV4-2
d_gene: .
j_gene: TRBJ2-6

CDR3nt: TGCGCCAGCAGCTTGGGGCAGGGGTTGAATCAGCCCCAGCATTTT
CDR3aa: CASSLGQGLNQPQHF
abundance: .
v_gene: TRBV5-1
d_gene: .
j_gene: TRBJ1-5

CDR3nt: TGTGCCATCAGTGAGTCGACTAGCGGGGGGTACCAAGAGGCCCAGTACTTC
CDR3aa: CAISESTSGGYQEAQYF
abundance: .
v_gene: TRBV10-3
d_gene: TRBD2
j_gene: TRBJ2-5